Shown below are 10 T cell receptor beta chains from a single sample sequenced in a study of post-analysis software for immune sequencing data (dated by TCRdb to between 2014 and 2017). The antigens these receptors bind are not known. Library preparation used PCR. TCRdb records Illumina HiSeq 2500 as the sequencer. To reduce PCR and sequencing biases, unique molecular identifiers were incorporated into the TCR beta cDNA libraries. TCRdb trimmed the raw reads at Q25, called clones with MiXCR and kept productive beta chains. Merged by CDR3 protein, the rows form single entries marked with the most common genes and DNA. The sample table holds about 820,000 distinct CDR3 sequences, of which approximately 53% were seen once. The ten largest clonotypes hold roughly 4.4% of the sample. Here is what the overall study found, with its caveats: Patients showed significantly higher frequencies than controls for five TRBV segments, among them TRBV5-6, TRBV5-1 and TRBV20-1.

The sample taken for sequencing was blood. The source of these receptors is a girl aged 10-17 years with multiple sclerosis.

Only one count was recorded for this clonotype. The gene calls are TRBV4-1 and TRBJ2-7, with a weak D call TRBD1 (6 bases). The CDR3 has 17 residues. The V gene's germline CDR1 is MGHRA and CDR2 YSYEKL. V was pared by 1 base and J by 3 bases, with 19 bases between. The CDR3 region is CASSQVWGQGRSYEQYF. CDR3 in DNA: TGCGCCAGCAGCCAAGTATGGGGTCAGGGGCGCAGCTACGAGCAGTACTTC.

The table lists this clonotype with a few counts. A read error may produce the germline difference seen at one junction end. The rearrangement uses TRBV15 and TRBJ2-7; TRBD1 or TRBD2 may be the D gene (5 bases each). The germline V gene has CDR1 LNHNV and CDR2 YYDKDF (reference sequence). The CDR3 sequence is 13 residues long. In DNA, the CDR3 is TGTGCCACCAGCACCCGAACCGGGACCCAGTTAGACTTC. It specifies CATSTRTGTQLDF.

V and J are TRBV21-1 and TRBJ2-7; the D segment call TRBD1 is taken from the table without a DNA check. TRBV21-1 is deemed a pseudogene. CDR3 size: 13 residues. The CDR3 loop reads CARAIDRHDEQYF. The CDR3 region has the DNA TGTGCCAGGGCAATCGACAGGCACGACGAGCAGTACTTC.

This clonotype appeared a few times. The rearrangement joins TRBV6-6 to TRBJ2-5; the match to TRBD2 covers 10 bases. J gave up 0 bases and V 2 bases, and 0 bases lay outside the gene matches. The germline gives CDR1 MNHNY, CDR2 SVGAGI (reference sequence). CDR3 size: 15 residues. The CDR3 DNA is TGTGCCAGCAGTTACACTAGCGGGGACCAAGAGACCCAGTACTTC. Its translation is CASSYTSGDQETQYF.

This clonotype turned up a few times. The J gene is TRBJ2-6, the V gene TRBV5-1, with unresolved D. Between the trimmed V and J ends, which lost 5 bases and 0 bases, there was a span of 6 bases. Looked up from germline, CDR1 is SGHRS and CDR2 is YFSETQ. CDR3 length: 14 residues. For the CDR3, the DNA is TGCGCCAGCAGGGATTCCTCTGGGGCCAACGTCCTGACTTTC. Its protein is CASRDSSGANVLTF. The variable domain in full, completed from reference TRBV5-1 and TRBJ2-6, reads KAGVTQTPRYLIKTRGQQVTLSCSPISGHRSVSWYQQTPGQGLQFLFEYFSETQRNKGNFPGRFSGRQFSNSRSEMNVSTLELGDSALYLCASRDSSGANVLTFGAGSRLTVL.

This chain uses TRBV3-1 with TRBJ1-2; 9 nucleotides agree with TRBD1. CDR1 is LGHDT and CDR2 is YNNKEL in the germline V gene (reference sequence). The V segment lost 2 bases and the J segment 2 bases; nucleotides outside the gene matches: 6. This CDR3 has 16 amino acids. The CDR3: CASSQSHDRGNYGYTF. CDR3 bases: TGTGCCAGCAGCCAATCCCACGACAGGGGGAACTATGGCTACACCTTC.

The V gene is TRBV5-6, the J gene TRBJ2-5; D unresolved. Germline CDR1 is SGHDT and CDR2 is YYEEEE. This CDR3 contains 11 residues. Trimming shortened V by 2 bases and J by 12 bases, and 11 bases separated the two germline ends. As DNA, the CDR3 is TGTGCCAGCAGCTTCGGCTTCCACGAGTACTTC. This sequence encodes CASSFGFHEYF.

The chain combines TRBV12-3 or TRBV12-4 with TRBJ1-4; D unclear. Trimming removed 5 bases at V and 0 bases at J, with 10 bases between. This CDR3 has 15 residues. This CDR3 is CASSPTEATNEKLFF. CDR3 DNA sequence: TGTGCCAGCAGTCCTACAGAGGCAACTAATGAAAAACTGTTTTTT.

J is TRBJ2-7 and V is TRBV20-1, with 10 bases lining up with TRBD1. J lost 5 bases, V lost 5 bases, and 9 bases had no gene match. The V gene's germline CDR1 is DFQATT and CDR2 SNEGSKA (reference sequence). This CDR3 contains 14 residues. The CDR3 DNA reads TGCAGTGCTGTCCCGGGACAGGGGCGGAACGAGCAGTACTTC. Translation gives CSAVPGQGRNEQYF.

This sequence joins TRBV6-1 and TRBJ2-5; D possibly corresponds to TRBD2 (5 bases). CDR1 is MNHNS, CDR2 SASEGT, per germline. This CDR3 spans 11 amino acids. The V gene lost 4 bases and the J gene lost 11 bases, with 11 bases spanning the gap. The CDR3 reads CASSASFKQYF. CDR3 nucleotides: TGTGCCAGCAGTGCTAGCTTCAAGCAGTACTTC.